The next 31 T cell receptor beta chains were all read from a single sample in a study of CD4 T cells in relation to SARS-CoV-2 and coronaviruses. These TCRs' antigens remain unknown. Method: immunoSEQ multiplex PCR; TCRdb's copy keeps in-frame clones and lacks some. The sample records tens of thousands of clones, over 60% being singletons. Unexposed donor CD4+ T cells date from 2011-2018, before the COVID-19 pandemic. After roughly ten days of culture, CD4+ T cells were isolated. Sequenced: CD4+ T cells from PBMCs, cultured in vitro. The receptors derive from a human donor in good health.

This clone was observed a single time. The V and J genes are TRBV7-9 and TRBJ1-2; D is ambiguous. Germline loops: CDR1 SEHNR, CDR2 FQNEAQ (reference sequence). With 1 base removed from V and 4 bases from J, the gap between germline ends came to 10 bases. The CDR3 has 14 amino acids. CDR3 protein: CASSLGLQFYGYTF. The DNA of the CDR3 is TGTGCCAGCAGCTTAGGGCTACAGTTCTATGGCTACACCTTC.

This chain links TRBV5-1 with TRBJ2-2; 9 nucleotides match TRBD1. V lost 2 bases, J lost 5 bases, and 7 bases stayed unmatched. There are 16 residues in the CDR3. The germline V gene has CDR1 SGHRS and CDR2 YFSETQ. The CDR3 DNA sequence: TGCGCCAGCAGCTTTGGTGGGACAGGGTTTACCGGGGAGCTGTTTTTT. Translating it yields CASSFGGTGFTGELFF.

The chain joins TRBV3-1 (or the pseudogene TRBV3-2) to TRBJ1-4; a possible D gene is TRBD1 (5 bases). CDR1 LGHDT and CDR2 YNNKEL come from the germline V gene (reference sequence). The CDR3 contains 16 residues. The ends were cut back, 0 bases at V and 3 bases at J, with 11 bases in the middle. The CDR3 loop is CASSQEGDSANEKLFF. CDR3 sequence (DNA): TGTGCCAGCAGCCAAGAGGGAGACAGTGCTAATGAAAAACTGTTTTTT.

J is TRBJ2-2 and V is TRBV9, with 7 bases aligning to TRBD1. After removal of 2 bases from V and 5 bases from J, the junction contained 6 bases not matched to a gene. The germline V gene has CDR1 SGDLS and CDR2 YYNGEE. This CDR3 has 15 residues. The CDR3 DNA follows: TGTGCCAGCAGCGTCACAGGGGTAAAGACCGGGGAGCTGTTTTTT. Translated: CASSVTGVKTGELFF.

CDR3 sequence (DNA): TGTGCCAGCAGCTTAGAGAGGGGCCGGGAGACCCAGTACTTC. Encoded protein: CASSLERGRETQYF. V usage is TRBV7-2 and J usage is TRBJ2-5; D may be TRBD1 or TRBD2 (5 bases each). The CDR3 runs to 14 residues. V shed 1 base and J shed 5 bases, with 11 bases lying between them. CDR1 and CDR2 from the germline V gene are SGHTA and FQGNSA.

V is TRBV28 and J is TRBJ2-3; 12 positions match TRBD2. The CDR3 is 15 residues long. V gave up 2 bases and J gave up 4 bases; unmatched junction bases: 1. Germline loops: CDR1 MDHEN, CDR2 SYDVKM. Here the CDR3 DNA reads TGTGCCAGCAGTTTACTAGCGGGGGGGCCAGATACGCAGTATTTT. Translation: CASSLLAGGPDTQYF.

This clone occurred a few times. The chain recombines TRBV4-2 with TRBJ1-2, with a tentative D call TRBD1 (5 bases). V lost 0 bases and J lost 4, with 12 bases in between. The CDR3 is 15 amino acids. The germline V gene has CDR1 LGHNA and CDR2 YNFKEQ. CDR3 sequence: CASSQDPRGGYGYTF. The CDR3 bases are TGTGCCAGCAGCCAAGATCCCCGGGGCGGCTATGGCTACACCTTC.

Within the sample, this clone is medium-sized. The chain uses TRBV4-1 and TRBJ2-7, with 9 bases lining up with TRBD1. The V segment lost 1 base and the J segment 2 bases; nucleotides outside the gene matches: 6. CDR1 MGHRA and CDR2 YSYEKL come from the germline V gene. This CDR3 region has 16 residues. CDR3 sequence reads: CASSQGPGQGTYEQYF. The DNA for the CDR3 is TGCGCCAGCAGCCAAGGACCGGGACAGGGAACCTACGAGCAGTACTTC.

This clone was found a few times. The rearrangement links TRBV7-9 to TRBJ2-3; D may match TRBD1 or TRBD2 (5 bases each). The CDR3 is 16 residues long. Germline-derived CDR1 and CDR2 are SEHNR and FQNEAQ (reference sequence). Between the trimmed V and J ends, which lost 5 bases and 2 bases, there was a span of 17 bases. The CDR3 protein is CASSRGTQVNTDTQYF. In DNA form, the CDR3 reads TGTGCCAGCAGCCGTGGGACCCAAGTGAACACAGATACGCAGTATTTT.

This clone turned up a few times. The V gene is TRBV5-5, the J gene TRBJ2-6; 10 bases align to TRBD1. The CDR3 spans 19 residues. The ends lost 5 bases at V and 2 bases at J; junction bases unmatched: 13. The germline V gene has CDR1 SGHKS and CDR2 YYEKEE (reference sequence). The CDR3 bases are TGTGCCAGCAGTTATGGGACAGGGGTTTTACGGGCTGGGGCCAACGTCCTGACTTTC. Its protein product is CASSYGTGVLRAGANVLTF. The whole variable domain, filled in from reference TRBV5-5 and TRBJ2-6, reads DAGVTQSPTHLIKTRGQQVTLRCSPISGHKSVSWYQQVLGQGPQFIFQYYEKEERGRGNFPDRFSARQFPNYSSELNVNALLLGDSALYLCASSYGTGVLRAGANVLTFGAGSRLTVL.

DNA of the CDR3: TGTGCCAGCAGCATCACCCCTCGGGGGGGCGGGGAGCTGTTTTTT. This sequence encodes CASSITPRGGGELFF. The chain carries TRBV7-3 and TRBJ2-2; TRBD2 matches 8 bases. Germline V lookup: CDR1 SGHTA, CDR2 FQGTGA. The V and J ends lost 5 bases and 7 bases, in that order; junction bases with no gene match: 9. The CDR3 has 15 amino acids.

The rearrangement joins TRBV3-1 (or the pseudogene TRBV3-2) to TRBJ1-2, with D unclear. V gave up 4 bases and J gave up 2 bases, with 8 bases separating them. The CDR3 extends over 13 amino acids. Germline V gene data show CDR1 as LGHDT and CDR2 as YNNKEL (reference sequence). DNA of the CDR3: TGTGCCAGCAGCCCAATGGAGAACTATGGCTACACCTTC. As protein: CASSPMENYGYTF.

This clone was observed a handful of times. The chain uses TRBV19 and TRBJ2-2; D is undetermined. There are 15 residues in the CDR3. In germline, CDR1 is LNHDA, CDR2 SQIVND (reference sequence). V was cut by 1 base and J by 1 base, with 7 bases left in between. The CDR3 DNA is TGTGCCAGTAGTATAGGGTCCGGGAACACCGGGGAGCTGTTTTTT. It translates to CASSIGSGNTGELFF.

This chain joins TRBV5-1 and TRBJ1-4; D is perhaps TRBD1 (5 bases). V lost 3 bases and J 8 bases, leaving 23 bases between the germline ends. CDR3 length: 17 amino acids. The germline V gene has CDR1 SGHRS and CDR2 YFSETQ. CDR3 region: CASSSLQGAPVGEKLFF. CDR3 nucleotide sequence: TGCGCCAGCAGCTCCCTTCAGGGTGCCCCGGTGGGCGAAAAACTGTTTTTT.

J is TRBJ1-5 and V is TRBV6-5; D not resolved. CDR3 length: 12 residues. The V and J ends lost 5 bases and 5 bases respectively, with 7 bases between them. The germline V gene has CDR1 MNHEY and CDR2 SVGAGI. CDR3 residues: CASSTADQPQHF. The CDR3 DNA follows: TGTGCCAGCAGTACAGCCGATCAGCCCCAGCATTTT.

This chain connects TRBV29-1 to TRBJ1-1; D unclear. The V end lost 6 bases, the J end lost 4 bases, and 15 bases lay between the germline ends. This CDR3 is built from 13 residues. Germline CDR1 reads SQVTM; CDR2 reads ANQGSEA. The CDR3: CSVEGGSGTEAFF. The CDR3 DNA follows: TGCAGCGTAGAGGGAGGCTCGGGCACTGAAGCTTTCTTT.

The chain employs TRBV12-3 or TRBV12-4 and TRBJ2-3; D possibly uses TRBD1 or TRBD2 (5 bases each). Trimming stripped 0 bases from V and 4 bases from J, with 5 bases between. The CDR3 is made up of 13 amino acids. The CDR3 region is CASSLAGADTQYF. The CDR3 nucleotides are TGTGCCAGCAGTTTAGCGGGGGCAGATACGCAGTATTTT.

V usage is TRBV5-1 and J usage is TRBJ2-3; D possibly corresponds to TRBD1 (5 bases). Germline CDR1 and CDR2: SGHRS and YFSETQ. The CDR3 has 15 residues. V was shortened by 0 bases and J by 4 bases, with 12 bases between the two germline ends. The CDR3: CASSLGAVGADTQYF. CDR3 bases: TGCGCCAGCAGCTTGGGGGCGGTAGGGGCAGATACGCAGTATTTT.

The chain combines TRBV6-6 with TRBJ2-7; 9 bases are shared with TRBD2. CDR1 and CDR2 (germline): MNHNY, SVGAGI (reference sequence). The CDR3 sequence is 13 residues long. V trimming: 7 bases; J trimming: 5 bases; junction bases outside the gene matches: 6. The CDR3 DNA sequence: TGTGCCAGCACTACGGGACTAGCCCACGAGCAGTACTTC. It specifies CASTTGLAHEQYF.

The V call is TRBV5-1, the J call TRBJ1-1; D is unresolved. The germline V and J ends were trimmed by 0 bases and 4 bases, with 7 bases remaining between them. This CDR3 has 13 amino acids. From germline, CDR1 is SGHRS and CDR2 YFSETQ. CDR3 loop: CASSLGAGTEAFF. In DNA form, the CDR3 reads TGCGCCAGCAGCTTGGGAGCGGGCACTGAAGCTTTCTTT.

The rearrangement links TRBV6-1 to TRBJ2-5, with D unclear. CDR3 length equals 13 residues. Germline V lookup: CDR1 MNHNS, CDR2 SASEGT. V was pared by 3 bases and J by 3 bases, with 8 bases between. The CDR3 region is CASSEGLKETQYF. In DNA form, the CDR3 reads TGTGCCAGCAGTGAGGGGTTAAAAGAGACCCAGTACTTC.

The chain combines TRBV7-9 with TRBJ1-1, with 7 bases aligning to TRBD1. Germline V gene sequence: CDR1 SEHNR, CDR2 FQNEAQ (reference sequence). The CDR3 has 15 amino acids. J gave up 1 base and V 4 bases, and 6 bases lay outside the gene matches. The CDR3 region has the DNA TGTGCCAGCAGCTCGGACAGGTTGAGGAACACTGAAGCTTTCTTT. Translating it yields CASSSDRLRNTEAFF.

This chain links TRBV3-1 (or the pseudogene TRBV3-2) with TRBJ2-7; possibly TRBD2 for D (5 bases). The CDR3 covers 13 residues. The germline V gene has CDR1 LGHDT and CDR2 YNNKEL (reference sequence). V was shortened by 4 bases and J by 0 bases, with 7 bases between the two germline ends. The CDR3 DNA sequence: TGTGCCAGCAGCCCGGGGTCCTCCTACGAGCAGTACTTC. It specifies CASSPGSSYEQYF.

The chain carries TRBV2 and TRBJ1-1; no reliable D call. Trimming removed 4 bases at V and 5 bases at J, with 11 bases between. CDR3 length: 13 amino acids. Germline CDR1 and CDR2: SNHLY and FYNNEI. The CDR3 is CASSGRAATEAFF. CDR3 nucleotides: TGTGCCAGCAGTGGAAGGGCAGCAACTGAAGCTTTCTTT.

The chain couples TRBV6-6 to TRBJ1-4, with D possibly being TRBD1 (5 bases). The V gene's germline CDR1 is MNHNY and CDR2 SVGAGI (reference sequence). Trimming shortened V by 2 bases and J by 8 bases, and 12 bases separated the two germline ends. The CDR3 is 14 amino acids. The CDR3 spells CASSYRMGGEKLFF. The CDR3 DNA sequence: TGTGCCAGCAGTTACCGCATGGGGGGGGAAAAACTGTTTTTT.

The chain joins TRBV7-9 to TRBJ2-5; 8 bases are a match to TRBD1. Germline trimming cut 1 base from V and 3 bases from J; bases unmatched to any gene: 16. In germline, CDR1 is SEHNR, CDR2 FQNEAQ (reference sequence). The CDR3 spans 19 residues. In nucleotides, the CDR3 is TGTGCCAGCAGCTTAGGCCAGGGGGCGGGCGTCGCCGGAGAAGAGACCCAGTACTTC. As protein: CASSLGQGAGVAGEETQYF.

The genes are TRBV23-1 and TRBJ2-3, with unresolved D. TRBV23-1 is an open reading frame whose function is uncertain. The CDR3 runs 13 residues. V was clipped by 0 bases and J by 5 bases, with 6 bases between them. As DNA, the CDR3 is TGCGCCAGCAGTCAATCTCAGGTAGATACGCAGTATTTT. Amino acid sequence: CASSQSQVDTQYF.

The gene calls are TRBV5-1 and TRBJ1-3; D may be TRBD1 (5 bases). The germline V and J ends were trimmed by 4 bases and 4 bases, with 12 bases remaining between them. This CDR3 has 14 amino acids. Germline V gene sequence: CDR1 SGHRS, CDR2 YFSETQ. CDR3 DNA: TGCGCCAGCAGCCCTCTGTCAGGGGGAAACACCATATATTTT. Translating gives CASSPLSGGNTIYF.

The chain combines TRBV6-1 with TRBJ2-5; TRBD1 might be the D (6 bases). The CDR3 spans 13 residues. Per germline, CDR1 MNHNS and CDR2 SASEGT. V was trimmed by 4 bases and J by 4 bases, leaving 10 bases between them. For the CDR3, the DNA is TGTGCCAGCAGTGGAGCCAGGGGAGAGACCCAGTACTTC. It is translated as CASSGARGETQYF.

V gene TRBV19 combines with J gene TRBJ2-1, with TRBD2 matching 8 bases. This CDR3 region has 14 residues. Germline trimming cut 0 bases from V and 8 bases from J; bases unmatched to any gene: 3. Looked up from germline, CDR1 is LNHDA and CDR2 is SQIVND (reference sequence). The CDR3: CASSIEAGVDEQFF. For the CDR3, the DNA is TGTGCCAGTAGTATAGAAGCGGGAGTAGATGAGCAGTTCTTC.

V is TRBV7-2 and J is TRBJ1-1; 9 nucleotides agree with TRBD1. V lost 3 bases, J lost 4 bases, and 3 bases stayed unmatched. Germline-derived CDR1 and CDR2 are SGHTA and FQGNSA. This CDR3 region has 14 residues. The CDR3 nucleotides are TGTGCCAGCAGCTTCCGACAGGGGGTCACTGAAGCTTTCTTT. Its protein product is CASSFRQGVTEAFF.